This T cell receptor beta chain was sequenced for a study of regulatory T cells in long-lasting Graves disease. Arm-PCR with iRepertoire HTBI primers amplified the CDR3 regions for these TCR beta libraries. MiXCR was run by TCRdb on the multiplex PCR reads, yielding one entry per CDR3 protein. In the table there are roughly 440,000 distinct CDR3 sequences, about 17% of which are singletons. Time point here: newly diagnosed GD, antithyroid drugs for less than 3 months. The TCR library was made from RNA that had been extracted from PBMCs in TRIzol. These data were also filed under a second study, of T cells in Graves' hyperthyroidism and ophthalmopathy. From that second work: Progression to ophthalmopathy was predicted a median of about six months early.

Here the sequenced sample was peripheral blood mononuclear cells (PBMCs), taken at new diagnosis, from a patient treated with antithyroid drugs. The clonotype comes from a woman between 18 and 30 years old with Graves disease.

Here the CDR3 DNA reads TGTGCCAGCACCCCCGCAGGGACTGAAGCTTTCTTT. Amino acids: CASTPAGTEAFF. J is TRBJ1-1 and V is TRBV6-2 or TRBV6-3, with D possibly TRBD1 on 5 matching bases. Trimming removed 7 bases from V and 5 bases from J, with 11 bases in between. CDR1 and CDR2 (germline): MNHEY, SVGEGT. The CDR3 covers 12 residues.